This entry concerns a single TCR beta chain. Its cognate antigen is unknown. The record originates from a study of shared clonotypes between healthy human individuals. Findings of the study overall: Sharing across four donors was seen in about 5% of naive CD4 clonotypes. The genetic and exposure-history diversity represented was limited by few donors.

Into CD45RA+ naive and CD45RA-negative memory subsets, the CD4+ cells were split. Sequencing used immunoSEQ multiplex PCR; TCRdb keeps in-frame clones, though not all of them. This table holds approximately 1.4 million clones, under 99% found once. CDR3 length: 14 amino acids. V lost 0 bases and J lost 1, with 7 bases in between. The V gene's germline CDR1 is WSHSY and CDR2 SAAADI. The TCR originated in a man aged 25 to 45 in good health. What was sequenced was naive CD4+ T cells sorted from blood. The subset here: CD45RA+ positively selected. The chain combines TRBV10-2 with TRBJ2-7; no definite D call. In DNA, the CDR3 is TGCGCCAGCAGTGAGTCGCTAGGTTCCTACGAGCAGTACTTC. Translation gives CASSESLGSYEQYF.